One sample yielded the 16 T cell receptor beta chains listed below, sequenced in a study of cytomegalovirus exposure and HLA in healthy donors. 13 Jbeta primers and 60 Vbeta primers were used for the PCR. Sequencing used immunoSEQ multiplex PCR; TCRdb keeps in-frame clones, though not all of them. The sample lists 40,000 to 60,000 clones; 55% to 85% were seen once. The sequencing sample was made of PBMCs. These receptors were collected from a woman between 45 and 65 years old in good health and CMV-seronegative.

The rearrangement joins TRBV18 to TRBJ2-5; weak D call: TRBD2 (6 bases). This CDR3 has 15 amino acids. The germline V gene has CDR1 KGHSH and CDR2 LQKENI. Trimming cost V 2 bases and J 5 bases, with 15 bases left between them. CDR3 sequence: CASSPRGTLSETQYF. The CDR3 DNA is TGTGCCAGCTCACCAAGAGGGACTTTGTCGGAGACCCAGTACTTC.

The gene calls are TRBV9 and TRBJ2-3, with D tentatively TRBD1 (6 bases). Germline loops: CDR1 SGDLS, CDR2 YYNGEE. This CDR3 region has 15 residues. The V and J ends lost 4 bases and 4 bases respectively, with 16 bases between them. CDR3 sequence reads: CASSPRQEQSDTQYF. The CDR3 nucleotides are TGTGCCAGCAGCCCCAGACAGGAGCAGTCAGATACGCAGTATTTT.

The CDR3 reads CASSLISDTQYF. CDR3 coding DNA: TGTGCCAGCAGCTTAATCTCGGATACGCAGTATTTT. The chain uses TRBV7-3 and TRBJ2-3; no firm D call. The CDR3 loop spans 12 amino acids. Looked up from germline, CDR1 is SGHTA and CDR2 is FQGTGA. Between the trimmed V and J ends, which lost 1 base and 6 bases, there was a span of 5 bases.

The table lists this clone with a count of one. J is TRBJ1-5 and V is TRBV28; TRBD1 agrees at 9 bases. Germline CDR1 is MDHEN and CDR2 is SYDVKM. The CDR3 runs to 15 residues. Trimming took 6 bases from V and 5 from J; bases not matched to a gene: 8. CDR3 bases: TGTGCCAGCAGAGGTACCGGGACAGGGTATCAGCCCCAGCATTTT. This encodes CASRGTGTGYQPQHF.

The rearrangement links TRBV7-9 to TRBJ2-5, with 11 bases that match TRBD1. Germline-derived CDR1 and CDR2 are SEHNR and FQNEAQ (reference sequence). CDR3 length: 13 residues. J lost 4 bases, V lost 10 bases, and 5 bases had no gene match. CDR3: CATGTGGSETQYF. The CDR3 bases are TGTGCCACCGGGACAGGGGGTTCAGAGACCCAGTACTTC.

The chain carries TRBV5-1 and TRBJ2-7, with a tentative D call TRBD1 (6 bases). The CDR3 consists of 13 residues. V lost 5 bases to trimming and J lost 3 bases, with 12 bases between them. CDR1 is SGHRS, CDR2 YFSETQ, per germline. The CDR3 sequence is CASSPQGIYEQYF. DNA for the CDR3: TGCGCCAGCAGTCCTCAGGGGATCTACGAGCAGTACTTC.

In this sample, this clone turned up a few times. J is TRBJ2-3 and V is TRBV10-1, with no clear D. CDR1 WNHNN and CDR2 SYGVQD come from the germline V gene (reference sequence). This CDR3 contains 14 residues. Trimming left V 8 bases short and J 2 bases short, with 14 bases between. Here the CDR3 DNA reads TGCGCCAGCGACAACAGAGCCCCCACAGATACGCAGTATTTT. Encoded protein: CASDNRAPTDTQYF.

V is TRBV6-1 and J is TRBJ1-2, with D unclear. This CDR3 is 13 amino acids long. V was cut by 7 bases and J by 4 bases, with 13 bases left in between. CDR1 is MNHNS and CDR2 is SASEGT in the germline V gene. CDR3 nucleotide sequence: TGTGCCAGCATAGAGGGCCGGGCCTATGGCTACACCTTC. Translation gives CASIEGRAYGYTF.

This clone was seen a handful of times. The J gene is TRBJ2-1, the V gene TRBV6-6, with 10 bases that match TRBD2. The CDR3 is 15 residues long. With 7 bases clipped from V and 8 bases from J, the junction kept 11 bases outside the gene matches. The germline CDR1 and CDR2 sequences are MNHNY and SVGAGI (reference sequence). This chain's CDR3 is CASTPEVAGGYEQFF. DNA for the CDR3: TGTGCCAGCACCCCCGAGGTAGCGGGAGGTTATGAGCAGTTCTTC.

The chain has TRBV27 and TRBJ1-1, with a weak D call TRBD1 (5 bases). The CDR3 extends over 16 amino acids. Germline CDR1 MNHEY, CDR2 SMNVEV (reference sequence). V dropped 2 bases and J dropped 4 bases, with 17 bases sitting between them. CDR3: CASSLRGGRKATEAFF. CDR3 in DNA: TGTGCCAGCAGTTTACGGGGGGGAAGGAAAGCCACTGAAGCTTTCTTT.

V and J are TRBV27 and TRBJ2-6; D is unclear. With 2 bases removed from V and 4 bases from J, the gap between germline ends came to 3 bases. CDR1 MNHEY and CDR2 SMNVEV come from the germline V gene (reference sequence). The CDR3 runs to 13 residues. This CDR3 is CASSLLGANVLTF. DNA of the CDR3: TGTGCCAGCAGTTTACTCGGGGCCAACGTCCTGACTTTC.

This clone showed up just a few times. The rearrangement joins TRBV28 to TRBJ1-4, with 9 bases identical to TRBD1. Germline V CDR1 and CDR2: MDHEN, SYDVKM. The CDR3 contains 15 residues. J gave up 8 bases and V 5 bases, and 9 bases lay outside the gene matches. This CDR3 reads CASSDSGTGREKLFF. In DNA, the CDR3 is TGTGCCAGCAGTGACTCCGGGACAGGGCGGGAAAAACTGTTTTTT.

The J gene is TRBJ2-7, the V gene TRBV6-6; maybe TRBD1 (6 bases). V lost 6 bases and J 2 bases, leaving 14 bases between the germline ends. The CDR3 contains 14 residues. Germline lookup yields CDR1 MNHNY and CDR2 SVGAGI (reference sequence). Here the CDR3 reads CASRDDRRTYEQYF. The CDR3 bases are TGTGCCAGCAGGGATGACAGGCGGACCTACGAGCAGTACTTC.

V is TRBV19 and J is TRBJ1-5; 7 positions agree with TRBD1. V was pared by 8 bases and J by 2 bases, with 6 bases of the junction left unmatched. Germline V lookup: CDR1 LNHDA, CDR2 SQIVND (reference sequence). This CDR3 contains 14 residues. CDR3 amino acids: CASQGGGGNQPQHF. CDR3 nucleotide sequence: TGTGCCAGTCAAGGGGGCGGAGGCAATCAGCCCCAGCATTTT.

This clone was found a few times. The chain has TRBV2 and TRBJ1-1, with 9 nucleotides matching TRBD1. CDR3 length: 15 amino acids. V dropped 10 bases and J dropped 1; count of bases not matched to a gene: 10. Per the germline V gene, CDR1 is SNHLY and CDR2 is FYNNEI. The CDR3 loop is CAISKPDRGNTEAFF. CDR3 DNA sequence: TGTGCCATTAGCAAGCCGGACAGGGGGAACACTGAAGCTTTCTTT.

This clone has just a few counts. This chain joins TRBV7-9 and TRBJ1-1; 7 bases line up with TRBD1. Germline loops: CDR1 SEHNR, CDR2 FQNEAQ (reference sequence). Unmatched junction bases numbered 9, after V lost 4 bases and J lost 7 bases. The CDR3 sequence is 14 residues long. DNA for the CDR3: TGTGCCAGCAGCTCACACGCAGGGGGGCGTGAAGCTTTCTTT. It specifies CASSSHAGGREAFF.